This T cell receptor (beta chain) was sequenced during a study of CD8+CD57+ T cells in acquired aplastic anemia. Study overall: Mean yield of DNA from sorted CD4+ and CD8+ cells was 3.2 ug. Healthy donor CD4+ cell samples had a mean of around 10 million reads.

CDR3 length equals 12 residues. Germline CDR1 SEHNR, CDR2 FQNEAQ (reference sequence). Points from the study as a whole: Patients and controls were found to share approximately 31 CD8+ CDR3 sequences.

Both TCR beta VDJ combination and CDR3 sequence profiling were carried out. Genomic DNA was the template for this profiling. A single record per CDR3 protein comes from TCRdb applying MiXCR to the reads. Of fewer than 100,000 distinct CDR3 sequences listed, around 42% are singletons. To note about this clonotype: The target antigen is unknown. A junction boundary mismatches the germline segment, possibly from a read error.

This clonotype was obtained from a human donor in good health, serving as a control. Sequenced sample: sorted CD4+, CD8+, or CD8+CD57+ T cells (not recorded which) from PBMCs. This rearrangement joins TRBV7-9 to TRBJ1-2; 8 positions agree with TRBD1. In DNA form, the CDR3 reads TGTGCCGGCGGGGGGACAGGCATGGATTGGCGCTTC. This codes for CAGGGTGMDWRF.